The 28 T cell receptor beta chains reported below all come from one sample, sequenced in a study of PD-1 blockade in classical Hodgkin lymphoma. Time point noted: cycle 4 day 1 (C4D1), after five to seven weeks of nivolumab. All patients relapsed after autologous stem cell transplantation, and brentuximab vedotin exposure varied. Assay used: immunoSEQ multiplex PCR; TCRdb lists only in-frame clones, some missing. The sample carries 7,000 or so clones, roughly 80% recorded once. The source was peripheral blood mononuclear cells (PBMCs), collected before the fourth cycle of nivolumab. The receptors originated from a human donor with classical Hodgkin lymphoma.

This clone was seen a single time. CDR3 sequence reads: CASSLGRTTSYEQYF. The CDR3, as DNA: TGTGCCAGCTCTCTAGGACGGACAACCTCCTACGAGCAGTACTTC. V gene TRBV18 combines with J gene TRBJ2-7, with D possibly being TRBD1 (5 bases). Trimming pared 6 bases from V and 0 bases from J, leaving 15 bases between. Looked up from germline, CDR1 is KGHSH and CDR2 is LQKENI. There are 15 residues in the CDR3.

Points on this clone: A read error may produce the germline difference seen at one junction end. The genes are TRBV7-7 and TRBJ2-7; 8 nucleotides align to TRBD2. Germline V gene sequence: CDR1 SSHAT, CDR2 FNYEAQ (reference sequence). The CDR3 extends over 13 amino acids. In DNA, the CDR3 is TGTGCTAGCAGCTTCGGACTAGCAAACGAGCAGTACTTC. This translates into CASSFGLANEQYF.

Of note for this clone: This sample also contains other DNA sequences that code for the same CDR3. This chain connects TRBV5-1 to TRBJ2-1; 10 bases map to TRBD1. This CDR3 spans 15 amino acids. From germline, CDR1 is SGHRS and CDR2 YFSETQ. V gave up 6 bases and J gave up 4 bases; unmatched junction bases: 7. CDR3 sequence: CASNLRDRGYNEQFF. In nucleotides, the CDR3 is TGCGCCAGCAACCTCCGGGACAGGGGATACAATGAGCAGTTCTTC.

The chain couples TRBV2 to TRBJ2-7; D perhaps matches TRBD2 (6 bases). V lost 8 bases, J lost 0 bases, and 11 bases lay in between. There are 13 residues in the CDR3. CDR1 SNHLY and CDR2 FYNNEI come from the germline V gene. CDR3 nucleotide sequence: TGTGCCAGCTTCCCCGGGGGCTCCTACGAGCAGTACTTC. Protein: CASFPGGSYEQYF.

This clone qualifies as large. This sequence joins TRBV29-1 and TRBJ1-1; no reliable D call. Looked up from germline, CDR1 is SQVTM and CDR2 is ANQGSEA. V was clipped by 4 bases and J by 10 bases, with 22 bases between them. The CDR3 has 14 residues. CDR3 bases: TGCAGCGTTGCTTTTATGGAGCTCGCAGGCGGAGCTTTCTTT. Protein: CSVAFMELAGGAFF.

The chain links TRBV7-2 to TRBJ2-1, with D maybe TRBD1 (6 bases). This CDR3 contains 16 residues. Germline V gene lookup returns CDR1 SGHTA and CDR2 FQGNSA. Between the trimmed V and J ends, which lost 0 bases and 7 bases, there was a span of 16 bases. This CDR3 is CASSLALTAGENEQFF. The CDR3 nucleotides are TGTGCCAGCAGCTTAGCGCTAACTGCAGGGGAGAATGAGCAGTTCTTC.

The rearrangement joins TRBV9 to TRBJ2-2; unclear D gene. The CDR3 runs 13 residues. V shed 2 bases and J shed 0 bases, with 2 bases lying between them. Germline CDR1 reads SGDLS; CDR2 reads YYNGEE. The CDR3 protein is CASSVPNTGELFF. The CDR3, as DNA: TGTGCCAGCAGCGTTCCGAACACCGGGGAGCTGTTTTTT.

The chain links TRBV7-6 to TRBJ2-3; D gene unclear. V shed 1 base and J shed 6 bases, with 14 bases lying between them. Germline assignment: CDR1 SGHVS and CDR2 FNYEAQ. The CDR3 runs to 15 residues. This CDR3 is CASSLGGPPADTQYF. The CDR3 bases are TGTGCCAGCAGCTTAGGTGGCCCCCCCGCCGATACGCAGTATTTT.

CDR3 sequence reads: CATRVGVDQPQHF. The CDR3, as DNA: TGTGCCACCAGGGTGGGCGTTGATCAGCCCCAGCATTTT. The chain employs TRBV27 and TRBJ1-5, with D maybe TRBD1 (5 bases). Germline V CDR1 and CDR2: MNHEY, SMNVEV (reference sequence). The CDR3 contains 13 residues. Deletions cut 10 bases from V and 5 bases from J, with 15 bases between.

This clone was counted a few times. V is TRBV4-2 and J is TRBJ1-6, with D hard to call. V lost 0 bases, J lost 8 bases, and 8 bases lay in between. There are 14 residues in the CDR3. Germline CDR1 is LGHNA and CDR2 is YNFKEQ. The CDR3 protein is CASSQDRTDSPLHF. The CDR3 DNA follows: TGTGCCAGCAGCCAAGACAGGACGGATTCACCCCTCCACTTT.

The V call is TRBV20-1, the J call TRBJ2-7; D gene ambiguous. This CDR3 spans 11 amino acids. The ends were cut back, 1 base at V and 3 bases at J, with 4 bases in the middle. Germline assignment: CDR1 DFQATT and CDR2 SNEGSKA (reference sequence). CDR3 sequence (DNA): TGCAGTGCTAGAGTTAGCTACGAGCAGTACTTC. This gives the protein CSARVSYEQYF.

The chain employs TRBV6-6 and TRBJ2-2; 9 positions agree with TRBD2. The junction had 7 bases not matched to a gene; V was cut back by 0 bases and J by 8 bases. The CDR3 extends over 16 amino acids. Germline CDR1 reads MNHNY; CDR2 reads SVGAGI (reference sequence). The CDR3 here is CASSYSAGGPSGELFF. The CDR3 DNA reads TGTGCCAGCAGTTACTCTGCGGGAGGGCCGTCAGGGGAGCTGTTTTTT.

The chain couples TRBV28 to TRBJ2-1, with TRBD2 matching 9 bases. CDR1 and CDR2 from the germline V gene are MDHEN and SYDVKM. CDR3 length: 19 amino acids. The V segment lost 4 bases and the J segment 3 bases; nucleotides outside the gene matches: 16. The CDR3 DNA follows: TGTGCCAGCAGTTCGCCACTGGCGGGAGGGCAATTGATCTACAATGAGCAGTTCTTC. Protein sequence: CASSSPLAGGQLIYNEQFF.

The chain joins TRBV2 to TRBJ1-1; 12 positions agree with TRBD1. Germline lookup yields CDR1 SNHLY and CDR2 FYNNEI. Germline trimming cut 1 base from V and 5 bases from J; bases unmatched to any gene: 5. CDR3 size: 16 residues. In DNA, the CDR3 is TGTGCCAGCAGTGAAGTGGGACAGGGGGCGAGGACTGAAGCTTTCTTT. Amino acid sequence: CASSEVGQGARTEAFF.

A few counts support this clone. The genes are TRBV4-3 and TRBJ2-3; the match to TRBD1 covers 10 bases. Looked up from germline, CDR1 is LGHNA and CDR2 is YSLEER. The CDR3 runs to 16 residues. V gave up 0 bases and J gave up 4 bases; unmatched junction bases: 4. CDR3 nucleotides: TGCGCCAGCAGCCAAGACGGGACAGGGGTTCCAGATACGCAGTATTTT. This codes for CASSQDGTGVPDTQYF.

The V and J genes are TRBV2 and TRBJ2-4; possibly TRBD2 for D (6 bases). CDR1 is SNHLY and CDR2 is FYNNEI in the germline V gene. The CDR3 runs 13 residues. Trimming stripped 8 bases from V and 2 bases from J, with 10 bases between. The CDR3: CASVGLPKNIQYF. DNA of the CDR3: TGTGCCAGCGTGGGACTCCCCAAAAACATTCAGTACTTC. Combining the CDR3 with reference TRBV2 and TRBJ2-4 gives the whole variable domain EPEVTQTPSHQVTQMGQEVILRCVPISNHLYFYWYRQILGQKVEFLVSFYNNEISEKSEIFDDQFSVERPDGSNFTLKIRSTKLEDSAMYFCASVGLPKNIQYFGAGTRLSVL.

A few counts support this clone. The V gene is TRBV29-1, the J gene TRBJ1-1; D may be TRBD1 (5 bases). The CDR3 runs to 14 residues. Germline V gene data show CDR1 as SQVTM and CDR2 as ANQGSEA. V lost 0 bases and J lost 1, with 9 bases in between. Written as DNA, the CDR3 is TGCAGCGTTGAAGAGGGACCGCAGAACACTGAAGCTTTCTTT. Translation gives CSVEEGPQNTEAFF.

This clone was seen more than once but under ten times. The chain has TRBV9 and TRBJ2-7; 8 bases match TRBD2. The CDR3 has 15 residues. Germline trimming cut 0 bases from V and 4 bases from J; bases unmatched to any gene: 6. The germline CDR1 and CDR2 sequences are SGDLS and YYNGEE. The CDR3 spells CASSVEGGRSYEQYF. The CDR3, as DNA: TGTGCCAGCAGCGTAGAGGGCGGGAGGTCTTACGAGCAGTACTTC.

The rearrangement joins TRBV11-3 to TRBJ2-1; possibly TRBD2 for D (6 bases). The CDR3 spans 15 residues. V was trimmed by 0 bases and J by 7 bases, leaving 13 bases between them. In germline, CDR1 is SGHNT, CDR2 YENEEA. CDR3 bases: TGTGCCAGCAGCTTAGATTTCGGTGCGGGAAATGAGCAGTTCTTC. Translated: CASSLDFGAGNEQFF. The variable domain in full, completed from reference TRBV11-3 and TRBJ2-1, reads EAGVVQSPRYKIIEKKQPVAFWCNPISGHNTLYWYLQNLGQGPELLIRYENEEAVDDSQLPKDRFSAERLKGVDSTLKIQPAELGDSAVYLCASSLDFGAGNEQFFGPGTRLTVL.

This chain's CDR3 is CASSFGGRALVQYF. The DNA for the CDR3 is TGTGCCAGCAGTTTTGGCGGGAGGGCCTTAGTGCAGTACTTC. The J gene is TRBJ2-7, the V gene TRBV28, with TRBD2 matching 9 bases. V lost 3 bases, J lost 9 bases, and 9 bases stayed unmatched. Germline CDR1 reads MDHEN; CDR2 reads SYDVKM. This CDR3 has 14 amino acids.

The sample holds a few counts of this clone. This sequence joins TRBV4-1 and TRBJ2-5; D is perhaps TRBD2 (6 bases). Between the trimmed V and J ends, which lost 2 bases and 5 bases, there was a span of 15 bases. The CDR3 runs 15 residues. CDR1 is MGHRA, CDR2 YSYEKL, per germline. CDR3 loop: CASSQTEAGFETQYF. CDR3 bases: TGCGCCAGCAGCCAAACAGAAGCGGGTTTCGAGACCCAGTACTTC.

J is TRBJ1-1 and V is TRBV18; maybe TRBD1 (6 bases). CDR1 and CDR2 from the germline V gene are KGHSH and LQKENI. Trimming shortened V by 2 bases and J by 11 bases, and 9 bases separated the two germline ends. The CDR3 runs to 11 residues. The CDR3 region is CASSPGGQAFF. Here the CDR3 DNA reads TGTGCCAGCTCACCAGGGGGCCAGGCTTTCTTT.

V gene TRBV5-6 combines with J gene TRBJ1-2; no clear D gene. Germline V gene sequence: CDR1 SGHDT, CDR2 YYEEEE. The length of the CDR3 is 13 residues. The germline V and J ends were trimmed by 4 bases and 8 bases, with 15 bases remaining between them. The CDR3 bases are TGTGCCAGCAGCCCATCCGGTTACCCCGGCTACACCTTC. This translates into CASSPSGYPGYTF. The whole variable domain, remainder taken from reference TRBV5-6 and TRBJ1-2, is DAGVTQSPTHLIKTRGQQVTLRCSPKSGHDTVSWYQQALGQGPQFIFQYYEEEERQRGNFPDRFSGHQFPNYSSELNVNALLLGDSALYLCASSPSGYPGYTFGSGTRLTVV.

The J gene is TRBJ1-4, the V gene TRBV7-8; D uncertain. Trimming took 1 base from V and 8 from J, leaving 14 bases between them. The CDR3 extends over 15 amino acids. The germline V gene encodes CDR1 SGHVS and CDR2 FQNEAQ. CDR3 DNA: TGTGCCAGCAGCTTAGGACCTGGGAACCTAGAAAAACTGTTTTTT. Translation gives CASSLGPGNLEKLFF.

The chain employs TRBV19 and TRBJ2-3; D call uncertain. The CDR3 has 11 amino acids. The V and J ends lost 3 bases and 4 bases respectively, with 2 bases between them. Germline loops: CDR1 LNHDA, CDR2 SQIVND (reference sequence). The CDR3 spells CASSMADTQYF. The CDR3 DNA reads TGTGCCAGTAGTATGGCAGATACGCAGTATTTT.

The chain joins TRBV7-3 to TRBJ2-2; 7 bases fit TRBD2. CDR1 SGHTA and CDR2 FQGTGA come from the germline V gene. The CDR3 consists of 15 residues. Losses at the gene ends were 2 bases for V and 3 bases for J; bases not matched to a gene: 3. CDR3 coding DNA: TGTGCCAGCAGCTTACGGAGCGGGGACACCGGGGAGCTGTTTTTT. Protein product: CASSLRSGDTGELFF.

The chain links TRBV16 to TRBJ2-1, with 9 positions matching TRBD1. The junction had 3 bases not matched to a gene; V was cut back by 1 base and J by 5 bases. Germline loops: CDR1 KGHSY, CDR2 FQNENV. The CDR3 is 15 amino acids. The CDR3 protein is CASSQLGTGNNEQFF. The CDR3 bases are TGTGCCAGCAGCCAATTGGGGACAGGGAACAATGAGCAGTTCTTC.

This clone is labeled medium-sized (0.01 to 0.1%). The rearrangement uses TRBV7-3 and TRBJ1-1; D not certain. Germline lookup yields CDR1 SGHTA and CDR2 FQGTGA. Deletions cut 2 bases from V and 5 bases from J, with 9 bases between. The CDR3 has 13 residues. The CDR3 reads CASSLSEATEAFF. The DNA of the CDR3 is TGTGCCAGCAGCTTATCGGAGGCTACTGAAGCTTTCTTT.